The 30 T cell receptor beta chains reported below all come from one sample, sequenced in a study of blood T cell repertoires in COVID-19. Using immunoSEQ multiplex PCR, the repertoire was profiled, and TCRdb retains in-frame clones only, with some absent. Of more than 200,000 clones listed, around 84% are singletons. The source material was peripheral blood. These TCRs come from a man between 60 and 75 years old with acute or convalescent COVID-19.

The chain combines TRBV6-5 with TRBJ1-1, with 7 bases aligning to TRBD1. CDR1 and CDR2 from the germline V gene are MNHEY and SVGAGI. The CDR3 length is 13 residues. With 7 bases clipped from V and 3 bases from J, the junction kept 5 bases outside the gene matches. CDR3 in DNA: TGTGCCAGCAAAGACAGGGTGGACACTGAAGCTTTCTTT. Translation: CASKDRVDTEAFF.

The chain is built from TRBV5-1 and TRBJ2-3, with 10 bases aligning to TRBD2. Germline-derived CDR1 and CDR2 are SGHRS and YFSETQ. The CDR3 spans 17 residues. J lost 2 bases, V lost 5 bases, and 11 bases had no gene match. The CDR3 coding sequence is TGCGCCAGCAGATTCAACCTACTAGCGGGAAACACAGATACGCAGTATTTT. It codes for CASRFNLLAGNTDTQYF.

The chain links TRBV11-1 to TRBJ2-1; a possible D gene is TRBD2 (5 bases). CDR1 is SGHAT and CDR2 is FQDESV in the germline V gene (reference sequence). The CDR3 consists of 16 residues. Trimming shortened V by 1 base and J by 0 bases, and 10 bases separated the two germline ends. In DNA, the CDR3 is TGTGCCAGCAGCTTAGGGGTAGGGAGCTCCTACAATGAGCAGTTCTTC. Protein sequence: CASSLGVGSSYNEQFF.

This clone was recorded a few times. This chain uses TRBV28 with TRBJ1-4; TRBD1 matches 9 bases. The CDR3 covers 14 residues. From germline, CDR1 is MDHEN and CDR2 SYDVKM. V dropped 4 bases and J dropped 8; count of bases not matched to a gene: 5. As DNA, the CDR3 is TGTGCCAGCAGTTCTTGGGACAGGGCCGAAAAACTGTTTTTT. Its translation: CASSSWDRAEKLFF.

This clone was counted between two and nine times. The rearrangement joins TRBV4-3 to TRBJ2-1; 7 bases agree with TRBD1. Germline values: CDR1 LGHNA, CDR2 YSLEER. CDR3 length: 15 amino acids. Losses at the gene ends were 1 base for V and 4 bases for J; bases not matched to a gene: 4. The CDR3 nucleotides are TGCGCCAGCAGCCAAGGACAGGGCGGGTACAATGAGCAGTTCTTC. This translates into CASSQGQGGYNEQFF.

V usage is TRBV4-3 and J usage is TRBJ2-5; D is perhaps TRBD2 (6 bases). Between the trimmed V and J ends, which lost 0 bases and 5 bases, there was a span of 13 bases. Germline V gives CDR1 LGHNA, CDR2 YSLEER. The CDR3 has 15 amino acids. The DNA for the CDR3 is TGCGCCAGCAGCCAAGATGGTGGGGCGGGGGAGACCCAGTACTTC. Amino acids: CASSQDGGAGETQYF.

The rearrangement links TRBV3-1 (or the pseudogene TRBV3-2) to TRBJ1-2; 7 bases align to TRBD1. Germline lookup yields CDR1 LGHDT and CDR2 YNNKEL (reference sequence). J was trimmed by 4 bases and V by 9 bases; bases with no gene match: 5. CDR3 length: 12 residues. CDR3 in DNA: TGTGCCAGTGGAAACAGGGGCTATGGCTACACCTTC. Translating it yields CASGNRGYGYTF.

In its sample, this clone was seen once. The chain has TRBV10-3 and TRBJ1-4; D not resolved. Deletions cut 3 bases from V and 0 bases from J, with 5 bases between. The CDR3 covers 14 residues. Germline values: CDR1 ENHRY, CDR2 SYGVKD. CDR3: CAISDTSTNEKLFF. The CDR3 DNA is TGTGCCATCAGTGACACTTCAACTAATGAAAAACTGTTTTTT.

The rearrangement uses TRBV7-6 and TRBJ2-1; 7 nucleotides agree with TRBD2. Germline loops: CDR1 SGHVS, CDR2 FNYEAQ. The ends lost 3 bases at V and 0 bases at J; junction bases unmatched: 8. The CDR3 runs to 17 residues. The CDR3 loop is CASSLGLAVFSYNEQFF. Written as DNA, the CDR3 is TGTGCCAGCAGCTTGGGCCTAGCGGTTTTCTCCTACAATGAGCAGTTCTTC.

This clone was detected only a few times. This chain joins TRBV6-1 and TRBJ1-1; D is unclear. The CDR3 spans 15 residues. CDR1 and CDR2 from the germline V gene are MNHNS and SASEGT. The ends were cut back, 2 bases at V and 0 bases at J, with 10 bases in the middle. The CDR3 coding sequence is TGTGCCAGCAGTGAACCTATTAAGATGAACACTGAAGCTTTCTTT. This translates into CASSEPIKMNTEAFF.

The J gene is TRBJ2-1, the V gene TRBV28; D gene uncertain. The germline V gene encodes CDR1 MDHEN and CDR2 SYDVKM. Trimming stripped 3 bases from V and 3 bases from J, with 6 bases between. The CDR3 runs to 13 residues. In DNA form, the CDR3 reads TGTGCCAGCAGTTTTAGGAGCTACAATGAGCAGTTCTTC. Protein product: CASSFRSYNEQFF.

The rearrangement uses TRBV7-2 and TRBJ2-5, with TRBD1 matching 9 bases. V was clipped by 5 bases and J by 5 bases; unmatched bases: 12. The germline CDR1 and CDR2 sequences are SGHTA and FQGNSA. The length of the CDR3 is 16 residues. CDR3 region: CASSLWTGDYRETQYF. In DNA form, the CDR3 reads TGTGCCAGCAGCCTATGGACAGGGGATTATCGGGAGACCCAGTACTTC. The complete variable domain, with remaining parts taken from reference TRBV7-2 and TRBJ2-5, reads GAGVSQSPSNKVTEKGKDVELRCDPISGHTALYWYRQSLGQGLEFLIYFQGNSAPDKSGLPSDRFSAERTGGSVSTLTIQRTQQEDSAVYLCASSLWTGDYRETQYFGPGTRLLVL.

The gene calls are TRBV6-4 and TRBJ2-3, with 9 bases lining up with TRBD1. CDR3 length equals 17 residues. V lost 2 bases to trimming and J lost 3 bases; unmatched junction nucleotides: 9. Per germline, CDR1 MRHNA and CDR2 SNTAGT. This CDR3 reads CASSDLSGTGCTDTQYF. The DNA for the CDR3 is TGTGCCAGCAGTGACCTCAGCGGGACAGGGTGTACAGATACGCAGTATTTT.

This clone was picked up one time. The genes are TRBV27 and TRBJ2-1; 7 nucleotides align to TRBD1. V was pared by 5 bases and J by 4 bases, with 11 bases of the junction left unmatched. Looked up from germline, CDR1 is MNHEY and CDR2 is SMNVEV (reference sequence). The CDR3 contains 16 residues. CDR3 nucleotide sequence: TGTGCCAGCAGTCCGTCACAGGGGACAGTTTACAATGAGCAGTTCTTC. It codes for CASSPSQGTVYNEQFF.

V usage is TRBV3-1 (or the pseudogene TRBV3-2) and J usage is TRBJ2-7; maybe TRBD2 (5 bases). The germline gives CDR1 LGHDT, CDR2 YNNKEL (reference sequence). The CDR3 extends over 13 amino acids. Deletions cut 0 bases from V and 9 bases from J, with 12 bases between. This CDR3 is CASSQDPSSRQYF. In nucleotides, the CDR3 is TGTGCCAGCAGCCAAGATCCTAGCTCAAGGCAGTACTTC.

This clone showed up just once. The rearrangement joins TRBV5-4 to TRBJ2-7; 9 nucleotides agree with TRBD1. The CDR3 loop spans 15 amino acids. Germline V gene sequence: CDR1 SGHNT, CDR2 YYREEE (reference sequence). The V segment lost 2 bases and the J segment 3 bases; nucleotides outside the gene matches: 6. The CDR3 protein is CASSLRQGGNYEQYF. The CDR3 DNA sequence: TGTGCCAGCAGCTTACGACAGGGGGGAAACTACGAGCAGTACTTC.

The rearrangement links TRBV7-9 to TRBJ2-7; TRBD2 matches 8 bases. Trimming cost V 5 bases and J 8 bases; bases outside gene matches: 26. Germline V gene lookup returns CDR1 SEHNR and CDR2 FQNEAQ (reference sequence). There are 19 residues in the CDR3. The CDR3 coding sequence is TGTGCCAGCAGCGCGGGACAACCGCTCAGACTAGCGCCGGCCCGCCAGCAGTACTTC. It translates to CASSAGQPLRLAPARQQYF.

This CDR3 is CASSHDRGGGYTF. CDR3 nucleotides: TGTGCCAGCAGTCATGACAGGGGAGGTGGCTACACCTTC. J is TRBJ1-2 and V is TRBV7-2, with TRBD1 matching 8 bases. Trimming took 6 bases from V and 7 from J; bases not matched to a gene: 7. Germline V gene sequence: CDR1 SGHTA, CDR2 FQGNSA. This CDR3 is 13 amino acids long.

The chain recombines TRBV6-2 or TRBV6-3 with TRBJ2-7; a weak D match, TRBD1 (6 bases). The CDR3 contains 15 residues. Trimming left V 4 bases short and J 2 bases short, with 15 bases between. Germline V gene sequence: CDR1 MNHEY, CDR2 SVGEGT. The CDR3 protein is CASSSPTGIPYEQYF. The CDR3 bases are TGTGCCAGCAGTTCCCCCACAGGGATTCCCTACGAGCAGTACTTC.

This sequence joins TRBV4-2 and TRBJ2-2; TRBD2 agrees at 9 bases. Germline loops: CDR1 LGHNA, CDR2 YNFKEQ. The CDR3 runs 18 residues. J lost 6 bases, V lost 4 bases, and 15 bases had no gene match. The CDR3 bases are TGTGCCAGCAGCCTCCATGAGGGCGGGGGGGCTCGCGCCGGGGAGCTGTTTTTT. Protein sequence: CASSLHEGGGARAGELFF.

The V and J genes are TRBV4-1 and TRBJ2-7; TRBD1 matches at 9 bases. J lost 0 bases, V lost 3 bases, and 3 bases had no gene match. This CDR3 has 15 residues. Germline-derived CDR1 and CDR2 are MGHRA and YSYEKL. The CDR3 DNA sequence: TGCGCCAGCAGCCAGGTGGGACAGGGCTCCTACGAGCAGTACTTC. Protein sequence: CASSQVGQGSYEQYF.

This chain uses TRBV6-5 with TRBJ2-7, with 7 bases aligning to TRBD1. The CDR3 covers 13 residues. J lost 6 bases, V lost 6 bases, and 8 bases had no gene match. Germline assignment: CDR1 MNHEY and CDR2 SVGAGI. The CDR3: CASSSDRVGEQYF. In nucleotides, the CDR3 is TGTGCCAGCAGCTCCGACAGGGTTGGCGAGCAGTACTTC.

The chain is built from TRBV30 and TRBJ2-7, with TRBD1 matching 12 bases. CDR3 length: 15 amino acids. The germline gives CDR1 GTSNPN, CDR2 SVGIG (reference sequence). The ends lost 7 bases at V and 7 bases at J; junction bases unmatched: 14. The CDR3 protein is CASRRPGQGAGEQYF. The CDR3 DNA is TGTGCCTCCCGAAGGCCGGGACAGGGGGCTGGAGAGCAGTACTTC.

This rearrangement joins TRBV11-2 to TRBJ2-1; TRBD2 agrees at 15 bases. Germline V CDR1 and CDR2: SGHAT, FQNNGV. This CDR3 is built from 17 residues. The J segment lost 6 bases and the V segment lost 3 bases, leaving 6 bases of the junction unmatched. The CDR3 loop reads CASSFTGLAGGFNEQFF. CDR3 DNA sequence: TGTGCCAGCAGCTTTACGGGACTAGCGGGAGGTTTCAATGAGCAGTTCTTC.

J is TRBJ2-7 and V is TRBV6-5, with D possibly matching TRBD1 (5 bases). With 0 bases removed from V and 1 base from J, the gap between germline ends came to 7 bases. The CDR3 is 14 residues long. Germline CDR1 MNHEY, CDR2 SVGAGI. CDR3 loop: CASSYSTASYEQYF. The CDR3, as DNA: TGTGCCAGCAGTTACTCGACAGCATCCTACGAGCAGTACTTC.

The rearrangement uses TRBV15 and TRBJ2-5; maybe TRBD1 (6 bases). The germline V gene has CDR1 LNHNV and CDR2 YYDKDF (reference sequence). The CDR3 spans 14 residues. V lost 5 bases to trimming and J lost 7 bases, with 17 bases between them. Written as DNA, the CDR3 is TGTGCCACCAGCGGAACAGGGAACTGGGGGACCCAGTACTTC. Translating it yields CATSGTGNWGTQYF.

The sample holds one count of this clone. This sequence joins TRBV5-1 and TRBJ2-1; the match to TRBD1 covers 7 bases. Germline V gives CDR1 SGHRS, CDR2 YFSETQ. V shed 0 bases and J 3 bases; nucleotides not matched to a gene: 0. The length of the CDR3 is 14 residues. The chain's CDR3 is CASSLGQGYNEQFF. In DNA form, the CDR3 reads TGCGCCAGCAGCTTGGGACAGGGCTACAATGAGCAGTTCTTC.

This clone has more than one count but fewer than ten. The chain recombines TRBV3-1 (or the pseudogene TRBV3-2) with TRBJ2-3; 12 bases map to TRBD2. Germline CDR1 LGHDT, CDR2 YNNKEL (reference sequence). Unmatched junction bases numbered 9, after V lost 5 bases and J lost 3 bases. The CDR3 runs to 17 residues. CDR3 residues: CASSIRLAGDWTDTQYF. The CDR3 DNA reads as TGTGCCAGCAGCATACGACTAGCGGGAGATTGGACAGATACGCAGTATTTT.

This chain links TRBV18 with TRBJ2-5; the D gene is possibly TRBD1 (5 bases). Germline V gives CDR1 KGHSH, CDR2 LQKENI. Trimming pared 3 bases from V and 5 bases from J, leaving 13 bases between. The CDR3 totals 14 residues. This chain's CDR3 is CASSPPLGRETQYF. CDR3 bases: TGTGCCAGCTCACCTCCGTTGGGGCGGGAGACCCAGTACTTC.

The chain links TRBV5-1 to TRBJ1-1, with TRBD1 as a possible D gene (6 bases). Between the trimmed V and J ends, which lost 4 bases and 6 bases, there was a span of 10 bases. Germline CDR1 SGHRS, CDR2 YFSETQ. CDR3 length: 12 residues. The CDR3 region is CASSDQGSEAFF. As DNA, the CDR3 is TGCGCCAGCAGCGACCAGGGGTCTGAAGCTTTCTTT.